This T cell receptor beta chain was sequenced for a study of shared clonotypes between healthy human individuals. The study's findings and limits: Generation probability values for non-shared clonotypes were lower than those for clonotypes shared by all four donors.

Sequencing was at deep level. Clones were sequenced by immunoSEQ multiplex PCR, and TCRdb holds only the in-frame ones, with some missing. The profile shows about 2 million clones, approximately 94% of them singletons. As defined, naive CD8 cells were CD45RO-negative and positively selected for CCR7, with terminally differentiated effector memory CD45RA+ cells excluded. The CDR3 length is 16 residues. V was clipped by 7 bases and J by 3 bases, with 22 bases between them. Per germline, CDR1 WSHSY and CDR2 SAAADI. About this clone: Its antigen is currently unknown.

Source material: naive CD8+ T cells sorted from blood. This clonotype originated in a man younger than 35 in good health. V usage is TRBV10-2 and J usage is TRBJ2-7, with D perhaps matching TRBD1 (6 bases). CDR3 sequence reads: CASNPSSQGPNYEQYF. The CDR3, as DNA: TGCGCCAGCAATCCTTCGTCCCAGGGGCCGAACTACGAGCAGTACTTC.